This T cell receptor beta chain emerged from a study of blood T cell repertoires in COVID-19. Looking at the study overall: Samples representing acute and convalescent COVID-19 were sourced from the United States, Italy and Spain. PBMCs, B-cell-depleted T cells, or T cells were the source of the cDNA or gDNA that made up the material.

CDR1 and CDR2 (germline): MGHRA, YSYEKL. Deletions cut 4 bases from V and 3 bases from J, with 13 bases between. The CDR3 covers 16 residues. Original processing methods: Counts of nucleated cells, estimated from reference gene primer amplification, were obtained. TCRdb keeps only in-frame clones here, not all; method: immunoSEQ multiplex PCR. For V, J and clone size, that table is used; D and trimming come from the DNA. The sample records a few hundred thousand clones, approximately 87% being singletons. The sample comprised peripheral blood. The chain recombines TRBV4-1 with TRBJ2-6; possible D gene TRBD2, 5 bases. This receptor was identified in a man aged 60 to 75 who had recovered from COVID-19. The CDR3 DNA reads TGCGCCAGCAGCCCCAGTAGGACTCTTGGGGCCAACGTCCTGACTTTC. Amino acids: CASSPSRTLGANVLTF.